Below are 24 T cell receptor beta chains sequenced from a single sample in a study of T-cell reconstitution after alpha-beta-depleted transplantation in children. As it was prepared, the TCRbeta library received unique molecular identifiers. TCRdb itself ran the PCR reads through MiXCR, one entry per CDR3 protein. The repertoire includes 150,000 to 200,000 distinct CDR3 sequences, about 6.3% of them detected once, and about 3% sits in the top ten. Sample: PBMCs from the stem cell graft donor, taken from the stem cell graft. Receptors originate from a human donor who donated a stem cell graft to a child with Wiskott-Aldrich syndrome.

This clonotype was seen many times. J is TRBJ1-2 and V is TRBV12-3 or TRBV12-4, with TRBD1 matching over 11 bases. The J segment lost 5 bases and the V segment lost 5 bases, leaving 7 bases of the junction unmatched. The CDR3 has 15 amino acids. CDR3 residues: CASSPGQGVGYGYTF. The CDR3 DNA reads as TGTGCCAGCAGTCCGGGACAGGGGGTAGGGTATGGCTACACCTTC.

In this sample, this clonotype turned up many times. This chain joins TRBV4-1 and TRBJ2-1, with 9 bases aligning to TRBD2. The CDR3 spans 14 residues. Germline CDR1 MGHRA, CDR2 YSYEKL. The V segment lost 7 bases and the J segment 7 bases; nucleotides outside the gene matches: 8. The CDR3 protein is CASIGGRAGNEQFF. Here the CDR3 DNA reads TGCGCCAGCATTGGCGGGAGGGCGGGGAATGAGCAGTTCTTC.

This clonotype was recorded at least ten times. This chain uses TRBV6-2 or TRBV6-3 with TRBJ2-1; D remains ambiguous. The CDR3 is 15 residues long. V gave up 0 bases and J gave up 7 bases, with 13 bases separating them. Per germline, CDR1 MNHEY and CDR2 SVGEGT. The CDR3: CASSYSSIQLNEQFF. The DNA of the CDR3 is TGTGCCAGCAGTTACTCTTCTATCCAGCTGAATGAGCAGTTCTTC.

This clonotype was found many times. This chain links TRBV29-1 with TRBJ2-5; 9 nucleotides agree with TRBD1. The CDR3 has 14 amino acids. Unmatched junction bases numbered 8, after V lost 3 bases and J lost 6 bases. Germline values: CDR1 SQVTM, CDR2 ANQGSEA. CDR3 sequence: CSVERDRAYQTQYF. The DNA for the CDR3 is TGCAGCGTTGAGCGGGACAGGGCTTATCAGACCCAGTACTTC.

This clonotype was seen at least ten times. The CDR3 sequence: CSALRLAGGPNGELFF. The CDR3 nucleotides are TGCAGTGCTTTACGACTAGCGGGAGGGCCAAACGGGGAGCTGTTTTTT. This chain links TRBV20-1 with TRBJ2-2, with 14 bases lining up with TRBD2. The germline CDR1 and CDR2 sequences are DFQATT and SNEGSKA (reference sequence). V lost 5 bases and J lost 7; bases outside the gene matches: 9. This CDR3 has 16 residues.

This clonotype showed up just a few times. CDR3 in DNA: TGCGCCAGCAGCCAAGATCCTCCGACAGATACGCAGTATTTT. Amino acids: CASSQDPPTDTQYF. The chain employs TRBV4-1 and TRBJ2-3; D is undetermined. Germline CDR1 MGHRA, CDR2 YSYEKL. CDR3 length equals 14 residues. The V end lost 0 bases, the J end lost 3 bases, and 7 bases lay between the germline ends.

Remarks on this clonotype: A junction boundary mismatches the germline segment, possibly from a read error. The chain joins TRBV12-3 or TRBV12-4 to TRBJ2-7; D not certain. This CDR3 contains 12 residues. The CDR3 region is CASSLSTYEQHF. The CDR3, as DNA: TGTGCCAGCAGTTTAAGCACCTACGAGCAGCACTTC.

This clonotype was recorded many times. The rearrangement links TRBV10-3 to TRBJ1-2; D uncertain. V lost 11 bases, J lost 0 bases, and 10 bases lay in between. This CDR3 spans 12 amino acids. Germline-derived CDR1 and CDR2 are ENHRY and SYGVKD. CDR3 sequence (DNA): TGTGCCGCCTCGCAAACTAACTATGGCTACACCTTC. Amino acids: CAASQTNYGYTF.

In this sample, this clonotype turned up many times. The chain couples TRBV6-6 to TRBJ2-2; 8 positions match TRBD1. Germline trimming cut 6 bases from V and 7 bases from J; bases unmatched to any gene: 4. Germline-derived CDR1 and CDR2 are MNHNY and SVGAGI (reference sequence). The CDR3 runs 13 residues. For the CDR3, the DNA is TGTGCCAGCAGGCCACAGGGGGGCGGGGAGCTGTTTTTT. The encoded protein is CASRPQGGGELFF.

This chain uses TRBV30 with TRBJ1-5; a possible D gene is TRBD1 (5 bases). V was pared by 2 bases and J by 5 bases, with 10 bases between. Germline V gene lookup returns CDR1 GTSNPN and CDR2 SVGIG (reference sequence). The CDR3 length is 13 residues. CDR3 sequence reads: CAWSPGGDQPQHF. CDR3 bases: TGTGCCTGGAGTCCGGGGGGTGATCAGCCCCAGCATTTT.

This clonotype was recorded many times. The V and J genes are TRBV29-1 and TRBJ1-5; maybe TRBD1 (5 bases). The CDR3 has 12 residues. The ends were cut back, 7 bases at V and 3 bases at J, with 10 bases in the middle. The germline V gene has CDR1 SQVTM and CDR2 ANQGSEA. This CDR3 reads CSAGHFNQPQHF. The CDR3 nucleotides read TGCAGCGCCGGACACTTCAATCAGCCCCAGCATTTT.

This clonotype was recorded many times. This sequence joins TRBV7-9 and TRBJ2-1; D call uncertain. Germline lookup yields CDR1 SEHNR and CDR2 FQNEAQ (reference sequence). V was trimmed by 1 base and J by 3 bases, leaving 10 bases between them. The CDR3 has 15 residues. The CDR3 nucleotides read TGTGCCAGCAGCTTAGAAGGATGGCTCTACAATGAGCAGTTCTTC. Amino acid sequence: CASSLEGWLYNEQFF.

In its sample, this clonotype was seen many times. The rearrangement uses TRBV4-1 and TRBJ2-1; 7 bases align to TRBD2. V was clipped by 3 bases and J by 4 bases; unmatched bases: 9. This CDR3 is 16 amino acids long. Germline V gives CDR1 MGHRA, CDR2 YSYEKL. CDR3 in DNA: TGCGCCAGCAGCCAGGGAGCGGGGTCCGGGTACAATGAGCAGTTCTTC. Its protein product is CASSQGAGSGYNEQFF.

This clonotype was seen at least ten times. The rearrangement uses TRBV4-3 and TRBJ1-3; D is unclear. The CDR3 totals 15 residues. Germline V gives CDR1 LGHNA, CDR2 YSLEER. Trimming took off 0 bases at V and 0 bases at J, with 6 bases between the two ends. DNA of the CDR3: TGCGCCAGCAGCCAAGAACCAAACTCTGGAAACACCATATATTTT. Protein sequence: CASSQEPNSGNTIYF.

There are many counts of this clonotype. The chain is built from TRBV20-1 and TRBJ2-5; no firm D call. This CDR3 spans 10 amino acids. Germline CDR1 reads DFQATT; CDR2 reads SNEGSKA (reference sequence). CDR3 loop: CSALQETQYF. CDR3 coding DNA: TGCAGCGCACTTCAAGAGACCCAGTACTTC.

This clonotype was counted many times. The rearrangement uses TRBV24-1 and TRBJ2-7; 11 bases align to TRBD1. V shed 5 bases and J 3 bases; nucleotides not matched to a gene: 11. The CDR3 has 17 amino acids. Per germline, CDR1 KGHDR and CDR2 SFDVKD. CDR3 nucleotide sequence: TGTGCCACCAGTGGCTTGACACCCGGGACAGGGGGCTACGAGCAGTACTTC. Protein product: CATSGLTPGTGGYEQYF.

This clonotype was recorded many times. The V gene is TRBV28, the J gene TRBJ1-5; no clear D gene. Germline V gene sequence: CDR1 MDHEN, CDR2 SYDVKM. This CDR3 comprises 12 residues. Trimming pared 5 bases from V and 9 bases from J, leaving 11 bases between. As DNA, the CDR3 is TGTGCCAGCAGTACTGAAGATTGGCCCCAGCATTTT. This gives the protein CASSTEDWPQHF. Filled out from reference TRBV28 and TRBJ1-5, the complete variable domain reads DVKVTQSSRYLVKRTGEKVFLECVQDMDHENMFWYRQDPGLGLRLIYFSYDVKMKEKGDIPEGYSVSREKKERFSLILESASTNQTSMYLCASSTEDWPQHFGDGTRLSIL.

This clonotype was observed a handful of times. The gene calls are TRBV15 and TRBJ1-2; D gene uncertain. The CDR3 spans 17 residues. The germline gives CDR1 LNHNV, CDR2 YYDKDF (reference sequence). Deletions cut 1 base from V and 4 bases from J, with 19 bases between. The CDR3 region has the DNA TGTGCCACCAGCAGAGTAATCGGTGCGGGGAGGATCTATGGCTACACCTTC. It yields the protein CATSRVIGAGRIYGYTF.

Ten or more counts support this clonotype. The rearrangement uses TRBV10-2 and TRBJ2-5; a possible D gene is TRBD2 (6 bases). The CDR3 has 14 amino acids. Per germline, CDR1 WSHSY and CDR2 SAAADI. Trimming pared 3 bases from V and 3 bases from J, leaving 11 bases between. The CDR3 region has the DNA TGCGCCAGCAGTGATCTTACGGGGGAAGAGACCCAGTACTTC. Encoded protein: CASSDLTGEETQYF.

The chain is built from TRBV3-1 and TRBJ2-1, with 12 bases identical to TRBD2. Losses at the gene ends were 0 bases for V and 7 bases for J; bases not matched to a gene: 7. CDR3 size: 17 residues. The germline V gene encodes CDR1 LGHDT and CDR2 YNNKEL (reference sequence). The CDR3 here is CASSQDGASGRGNEQFF. CDR3 coding DNA: TGTGCCAGCAGCCAAGATGGAGCTAGCGGGAGGGGTAATGAGCAGTTCTTC.

This clonotype occurred many times. An end of the junction does not agree with germline; a read error may underlie this. The chain couples TRBV7-2 to TRBJ2-3; 8 bases are shared with TRBD1. The CDR3 is 13 residues long. The germline V gene encodes CDR1 SGHTA and CDR2 FQGNSA. The CDR3 DNA sequence: TGTGCCAGCAGCTTAGCAACGGACAGGGCGAGGAAATTT. This translates into CASSLATDRARKF.

This clonotype was recorded at least ten times. The chain links TRBV6-2 or TRBV6-3 to TRBJ1-1, with unresolved D. Germline CDR1 MNHEY, CDR2 SVGEGT. Trimming cost V 6 bases and J 4 bases, with 9 bases left between them. The CDR3 length is 12 residues. The CDR3 DNA reads TGTGCCAGCAGACACTTTCCCACTGAAGCTTTCTTT. The encoded protein is CASRHFPTEAFF.

This clonotype was seen repeatedly, ten times or more. This sequence joins TRBV5-1 and TRBJ2-3, with 12 positions matching TRBD2. The V gene end was trimmed by 4 bases and the J gene end by 1 base; junction bases not matched to a gene: 13. The V gene's germline CDR1 is SGHRS and CDR2 YFSETQ. The CDR3 consists of 19 residues. The CDR3 loop reads CASSDPGLAGGYGTDTQYF. The DNA of the CDR3 is TGCGCCAGCAGCGACCCGGGACTAGCGGGCGGCTATGGCACAGATACGCAGTATTTT. The full variable domain, rest sourced from reference TRBV5-1 and TRBJ2-3, is KAGVTQTPRYLIKTRGQQVTLSCSPISGHRSVSWYQQTPGQGLQFLFEYFSETQRNKGNFPGRFSGRQFSNSRSEMNVSTLELGDSALYLCASSDPGLAGGYGTDTQYFGPGTRLTVL.

Ten or more counts support this clonotype. This chain connects TRBV29-1 to TRBJ1-3; no definite D call. V lost 6 bases to trimming and J lost 0 bases, with 9 bases between them. The germline V gene encodes CDR1 SQVTM and CDR2 ANQGSEA. This CDR3 comprises 13 residues. CDR3 protein: CSVREVSGNTIYF. The CDR3 DNA sequence: TGCAGCGTCCGCGAGGTCTCTGGAAACACCATATATTTT.